This is a list of T cell receptor beta chains from one sample in a study of blood T cell repertoires in COVID-19. Using immunoSEQ multiplex PCR, the repertoire was profiled, and TCRdb retains in-frame clones only, with some absent. The sample has 100,000 to 150,000 clones, 65% to 80% seen once. Specimen: peripheral blood. The receptors shown here come from a human donor with acute or convalescent COVID-19. The donor label of this sample is uncertain. Both conserved end residues are part of each CDR3. Fields, in order: clone size, J gene, V gene, D gene, CDR3 DNA, CDR3 protein. The D gene is left open where the match is weak. Only some rows state a clone size, as once, few, many or a class for expanded clones.

clone_size: NA
j_call: TRBJ1-1
v_call: TRBV28
d_call: NA
cdr3_nt: TGTGCCAGCAGCCCCGGGGGGGCCGGTGGCACTGAAGCTTTCTTT
cdr3_aa: CASSPGGAGGTEAFF

clone_size: many
j_call: TRBJ1-1
v_call: TRBV27
d_call: NA
cdr3_nt: TGTGCCAGCAGTTTAGGCCAGTTGACTGAAGCTTTCTTT
cdr3_aa: CASSLGQLTEAFF

clone_size: NA
j_call: TRBJ2-3
v_call: TRBV28
d_call: NA
cdr3_nt: TGTGCCAGCAGTTCACTGGGGCCAGATACGCAGTATTTT
cdr3_aa: CASSSLGPDTQYF

clone_size: NA
j_call: TRBJ1-2
v_call: TRBV9
d_call: NA
cdr3_nt: TGTGCCAGCAGCGTAGGATCAGGGGATACTGGCTACACCTTC
cdr3_aa: CASSVGSGDTGYTF

clone_size: NA
j_call: TRBJ2-2
v_call: TRBV21-1
d_call: NA
cdr3_nt: TGTGCCAGCGTAGGATTGACAGGGACGGGAACCGGGGAGCTGTTTTTT
cdr3_aa: CASVGLTGTGTGELFF

clone_size: NA
j_call: TRBJ1-2
v_call: TRBV6-5
d_call: TRBD1
cdr3_nt: TGTGCCAGCAGGAGACAGGGGAGCGGCGGCTACACCTTC
cdr3_aa: CASRRQGSGGYTF

clone_size: few
j_call: TRBJ2-7
v_call: TRBV15
d_call: TRBD1
cdr3_nt: TGTGCCACCAGCAGACCCCGGGACAGTACCTACGAGCAGTACTTC
cdr3_aa: CATSRPRDSTYEQYF

clone_size: many
j_call: TRBJ2-6
v_call: TRBV19
d_call: NA
cdr3_nt: TGTGCCAGTACCGACGAGAGGTCTGGGGCCAACGTCCTGACTTTC
cdr3_aa: CASTDERSGANVLTF

clone_size: NA
j_call: TRBJ1-2
v_call: TRBV19
d_call: TRBD1
cdr3_nt: TGTGCCAGTAGTCGGGACAGATCTGACTATGGCTACACCTTC
cdr3_aa: CASSRDRSDYGYTF

clone_size: NA
j_call: TRBJ2-7
v_call: TRBV6-6
d_call: NA
cdr3_nt: TGTGCCAGCAGGGACCCGGGCGGGGTCAAGTACGAGCAGTACTTC
cdr3_aa: CASRDPGGVKYEQYF

clone_size: NA
j_call: TRBJ2-5
v_call: TRBV23-1
d_call: TRBD1
cdr3_nt: TGCGCCAGCATTATGGGACAGGGACTAGAGACCCAGTACTTC
cdr3_aa: CASIMGQGLETQYF

clone_size: NA
j_call: TRBJ1-2
v_call: TRBV15
d_call: NA
cdr3_nt: TGTGCCACCAGCAGGTCCCGGGACATGAGCGGCTACACCTTC
cdr3_aa: CATSRSRDMSGYTF

clone_size: NA
j_call: TRBJ2-3
v_call: TRBV10-2
d_call: NA
cdr3_nt: TGCGCCAGCAGTGAGGTGGGGGGGCGTACAGATACGCAGTATTTT
cdr3_aa: CASSEVGGRTDTQYF

clone_size: NA
j_call: TRBJ2-1
v_call: TRBV18
d_call: NA
cdr3_nt: TGTGCCAGCTCACTTCAAGGGAATAGGGGTTCCAATGAGCAGTTCTTC
cdr3_aa: CASSLQGNRGSNEQFF

clone_size: few
j_call: TRBJ1-4
v_call: TRBV19
d_call: NA
cdr3_nt: TGTGCCAGTAGTCCCCGTGCGGGGGCTGCTAATGAAAAACTGTTTTTT
cdr3_aa: CASSPRAGAANEKLFF

clone_size: few
j_call: TRBJ1-6
v_call: TRBV10-3
d_call: NA
cdr3_nt: TGTGCCATCAGTGACGGTAGCTCGGATAATTCACCCCTCCACTTT
cdr3_aa: CAISDGSSDNSPLHF

clone_size: NA
j_call: TRBJ2-1
v_call: TRBV3-1/TRBV3-2
d_call: TRBD2
cdr3_nt: TGTGCCAGCAGCCATGCCTCCGAGGGACTAGCGGGGAGCAGTAGACCCTACAATGAGCAGTTCTTC
cdr3_aa: CASSHASEGLAGSSRPYNEQFF

clone_size: NA
j_call: TRBJ2-3
v_call: TRBV5-1
d_call: TRBD2
cdr3_nt: TGCGCCAGCAGACGGCTAGCGGGGGCAGATACGCAGTATTTT
cdr3_aa: CASRRLAGADTQYF

clone_size: NA
j_call: TRBJ2-7
v_call: TRBV19
d_call: TRBD2
cdr3_nt: TGTGCCAGTAGTACGGGGGGACGGGGAGCCTACGAGCAGTACTTC
cdr3_aa: CASSTGGRGAYEQYF